Reported below is one T cell receptor beta chain. Its cognate antigen is unknown. CDR3 size: 13 residues. Germline V gene lookup returns CDR1 SGHRS and CDR2 YFSETQ. V was trimmed by 7 bases and J by 10 bases, leaving 21 bases between them. The sample belongs to a study of PD-1 blockade in classical Hodgkin lymphoma. Overall study findings and caveats: Those starting nivolumab under 1 year post-ASCT were excluded.

The sample's time point: cycle 4 day 1 (C4D1), after six to seven weeks of nivolumab. Each patient relapsed following autologous stem cell transplantation, and prior brentuximab vedotin exposure differed. Repertoires were generated with immunoSEQ multiplex PCR, while TCRdb's copy carries only in-frame clones and drops some. This sample carries 90,000 to 100,000 clones, around 80% of them seen once, and the ten largest clones take over 7.5%. The chain couples TRBV5-1 to TRBJ2-7, with D perhaps being TRBD1 or TRBD2 (5 bases each). This TCR derives from a human donor with classical Hodgkin lymphoma. The sequenced sample was peripheral blood mononuclear cells (PBMCs), obtained before the fourth cycle of nivolumab. This chain's CDR3 is CASALAQGIGQYF. The CDR3 nucleotides read TGCGCCAGCGCGCTAGCTCAGGGAATCGGTCAGTACTTC.